This T cell receptor (beta chain) was recorded in a study of T cell responses to AZD1222 COVID-19 vaccine. Sequencing was performed with immunoSEQ multiplex PCR; in TCRdb, only in-frame clones are kept and a portion is missing. The sample includes 120,000 or so clones, 88% of them seen just once. There are 11 residues in the CDR3. CDR1 and CDR2 (germline): SGHNT, YYREEE (reference sequence). With regard to this clone: Its antigen remains unknown. At one boundary the junction diverges from the germline segment, which might be a read error.

Study-wide findings and caveats: Clonal diversity may have been underestimated in mostly white British donors. Just a handful of AZD1222 recipients tested seropositive at baseline.

This clonotype was obtained from an adult in good health. This specimen consisted of peripheral blood, obtained on day 0 of AZD1222 vaccination. This chain connects TRBV5-4 to TRBJ1-2; D remains ambiguous. In nucleotides, the CDR3 is TGTGCCAGCAGCCTAAGGGCCTCGGTGGACTTC. It yields the protein CASSLRASVDF.